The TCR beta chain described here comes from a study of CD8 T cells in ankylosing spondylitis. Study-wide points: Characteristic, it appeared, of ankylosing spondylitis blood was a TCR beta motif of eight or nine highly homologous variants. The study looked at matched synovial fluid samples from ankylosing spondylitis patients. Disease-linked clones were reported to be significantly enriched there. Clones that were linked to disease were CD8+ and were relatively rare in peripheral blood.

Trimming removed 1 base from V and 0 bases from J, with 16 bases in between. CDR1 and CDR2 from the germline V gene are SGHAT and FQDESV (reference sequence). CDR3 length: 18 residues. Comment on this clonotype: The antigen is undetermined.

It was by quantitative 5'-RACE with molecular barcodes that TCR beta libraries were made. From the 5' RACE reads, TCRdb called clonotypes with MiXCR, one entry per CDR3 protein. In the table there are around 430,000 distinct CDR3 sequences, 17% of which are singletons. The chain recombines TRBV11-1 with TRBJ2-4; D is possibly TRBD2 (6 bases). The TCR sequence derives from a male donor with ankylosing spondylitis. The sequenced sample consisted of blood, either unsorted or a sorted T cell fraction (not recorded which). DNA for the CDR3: TGTGCCAGCAGCTTAGATTTTGCGGGGAGAGGAGCCAAAAACATTCAGTACTTC. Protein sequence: CASSLDFAGRGAKNIQYF. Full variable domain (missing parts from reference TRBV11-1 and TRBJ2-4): EAEVAQSPRYKITEKSQAVAFWCDPISGHATLYWYRQILGQGPELLVQFQDESVVDDSQLPKDRFSAERLKGVDSTLKIQPAELGDSAMYLCASSLDFAGRGAKNIQYFGAGTRLSVL.